These 18 T cell receptor beta chains originate from one sample sequenced in a study of T-cell memory formation after mild COVID-19. TCRdb ran MiXCR on the 5' RACE reads and lists one entry per CDR3 protein. The table has a few hundred thousand distinct CDR3 sequences, more than 15% seen once; the top ten hold about 22%. Sample: PBMCs or a T cell subset sorted from them (not recorded which). These receptor sequences come from a man aged 18-30 years who had mild COVID-19 (a few samples of this study predate the infection). Cell type and time point are not known.

The CDR3 DNA reads as TGCGCCAGCAGCCTCCGGGCTAGCAAGGGTGAGACCCAGTACTTC. Residues: CASSLRASKGETQYF. This rearrangement joins TRBV4-1 to TRBJ2-5; D might be TRBD2 (5 bases). The CDR3 is 15 amino acids. V lost 4 bases, J lost 5 bases, and 17 bases lay in between. CDR1 is MGHRA and CDR2 is YSYEKL in the germline V gene.

J is TRBJ1-5 and V is TRBV6-1, with 9 bases identical to TRBD1. The germline gives CDR1 MNHNS, CDR2 SASEGT. The CDR3 runs to 17 residues. V gave up 6 bases and J gave up 3 bases; unmatched junction bases: 12. The CDR3 reads CASSRDRDLFDNQPQHF. The CDR3 nucleotides read TGTGCCAGCAGCCGGGACAGGGATCTTTTTGACAATCAGCCCCAGCATTTT.

This clonotype came up once. V and J are TRBV12-3 or TRBV12-4 and TRBJ2-5, with 11 bases identical to TRBD2. The CDR3 totals 15 residues. The V segment lost 3 bases and the J segment 4 bases; nucleotides outside the gene matches: 4. CDR3 nucleotides: TGTGCCAGCAGTTTGATAGCGGGGGGGGTAGAGACCCAGTACTTC. Its protein is CASSLIAGGVETQYF.

This chain links TRBV4-1 with TRBJ1-5; D gene ambiguous. V was pared by 2 bases and J by 0 bases, with 11 bases between. CDR3 length: 16 amino acids. CDR1 MGHRA and CDR2 YSYEKL come from the germline V gene. The CDR3 reads CASSQNVPLSNQPQHF. In DNA, the CDR3 is TGCGCCAGCAGCCAAAATGTGCCCCTTAGCAATCAGCCCCAGCATTTT.

This clonotype was found a few times. The chain recombines TRBV5-4 with TRBJ2-7, with TRBD1 matching over 7 bases. This CDR3 region has 15 residues. From germline, CDR1 is SGHNT and CDR2 YYREEE (reference sequence). The trim removed 4 bases at V and 0 bases at J, leaving 7 bases unmatched. CDR3 sequence: CASSARTGVSYEQYF. CDR3 in DNA: TGTGCCAGCAGCGCTCGGACAGGCGTCTCCTACGAGCAGTACTTC.

This clonotype was picked up a small number of times. The V and J genes are TRBV20-1 and TRBJ1-2; D remains ambiguous. The CDR3 extends over 11 amino acids. V was clipped by 5 bases and J by 7 bases, with 11 bases between them. Germline V lookup: CDR1 DFQATT, CDR2 SNEGSKA (reference sequence). CDR3 protein: CSAAAGGGYTF. The CDR3 coding sequence is TGCAGTGCTGCGGCGGGTGGTGGCTACACCTTC.

This chain links TRBV9 with TRBJ1-1, with D uncertain. From germline, CDR1 is SGDLS and CDR2 YYNGEE. V was cut by 7 bases and J by 0 bases, with 10 bases left in between. There are 13 residues in the CDR3. The CDR3 nucleotides are TGTGCCAGCTCCGCCCCCATGAACACTGAAGCTTTCTTT. Protein: CASSAPMNTEAFF.

This clonotype was recorded once. This sequence joins TRBV7-3 and TRBJ1-1; 7 bases map to TRBD1. This CDR3 region has 12 residues. V lost 4 bases and J lost 10; bases outside the gene matches: 6. Germline CDR1 SGHTA, CDR2 FQGTGA. As DNA, the CDR3 is TGTGCCAGCAGCTCGGCGGGACAGCGAGCTTTCTTT. Its translation: CASSSAGQRAFF. Filled out from reference TRBV7-3 and TRBJ1-1, the complete variable domain reads GAGVSQTPSNKVTEKGKYVELRCDPISGHTALYWYRQSLGQGPEFLIYFQGTGAADDSGLPNDRFFAVRPEGSVSTLKIQRTERGDSAVYLCASSSAGQRAFFGQGTRLTVV.

This clonotype showed up just a few times. The CDR3 reads CSVVLSGDTQYF. CDR3 nucleotide sequence: TGCAGCGTTGTGCTATCGGGGGATACGCAGTATTTT. J is TRBJ2-3 and V is TRBV29-1; a possible D gene is TRBD2 (5 bases). The CDR3 contains 12 residues. Germline V gene lookup returns CDR1 SQVTM and CDR2 ANQGSEA. The V gene lost 4 bases and the J gene lost 6 bases, with 11 bases spanning the gap.

This clonotype was counted a few times. The CDR3 bases are TGTGCCAGCAGCGCGCGGGGCGCAAACATTCAGTACTTC. The encoded protein is CASSARGANIQYF. The chain has TRBV5-6 and TRBJ2-4; maybe TRBD2 (6 bases). Germline CDR1 SGHDT, CDR2 YYEEEE. V gave up 4 bases and J gave up 6 bases, with 11 bases separating them. The CDR3 extends over 13 amino acids.

This clonotype was detected only a few times. The chain uses TRBV6-2 or TRBV6-3 and TRBJ2-5; D call uncertain. V lost 6 bases and J 4 bases, leaving 15 bases between the germline ends. CDR3 size: 14 residues. Germline loops: CDR1 MNHEY, CDR2 SVGEGT. In nucleotides, the CDR3 is TGTGCCAGCAGCCAACCCCCCCAGGTAGAGACCCAGTACTTC. This codes for CASSQPPQVETQYF.

The chain joins TRBV4-1 to TRBJ1-4, with D uncertain. The CDR3 totals 15 residues. Trimming stripped 6 bases from V and 6 bases from J, with 17 bases between. Germline CDR1 and CDR2: MGHRA and YSYEKL. DNA for the CDR3: TGCGCCAGCAGGAAACACGGCACCGGGGATGAAAAACTGTTTTTT. It codes for CASRKHGTGDEKLFF.

CDR3 sequence: CAISTGGEETQYF. As DNA, the CDR3 is TGCGCGATAAGCACAGGGGGGGAAGAGACCCAGTACTTC. V is TRBV20-1 and J is TRBJ2-5; D is possibly TRBD1 (8 bases). CDR1 is DFQATT and CDR2 is SNEGSKA in the germline V gene (reference sequence). CDR3 length: 13 residues.

This clonotype has a handful of counts. The rearrangement uses TRBV7-9 and TRBJ2-7; D perhaps matches TRBD1 (6 bases). The CDR3 consists of 14 residues. V shed 5 bases and J shed 0 bases, with 11 bases lying between them. Germline V gene sequence: CDR1 SEHNR, CDR2 FQNEAQ (reference sequence). CDR3 in amino acids: CASSRQANSYEQYV. CDR3 coding DNA: TGTGCCAGCAGCCGACAGGCGAACTCCTACGAGCAGTACGTC.

This clonotype was detected a few times. V is TRBV20-1 and J is TRBJ2-5; the D is unclear. Germline V gene lookup returns CDR1 DFQATT and CDR2 SNEGSKA (reference sequence). Trimming stripped 0 bases from V and 8 bases from J, with 13 bases between. This CDR3 contains 13 residues. CDR3 in amino acids: CSARDWATQTQYF. CDR3 nucleotide sequence: TGCAGTGCTAGAGATTGGGCTACCCAAACCCAGTACTTC.

This clonotype was seen a handful of times. The chain recombines TRBV20-1 with TRBJ2-1, with a tentative D call TRBD1 (6 bases). The CDR3 length is 14 residues. Trimming shortened V by 3 bases and J by 4 bases, and 13 bases separated the two germline ends. Germline-derived CDR1 and CDR2 are DFQATT and SNEGSKA (reference sequence). CDR3 DNA: TGCAGTGCTAGGGTCGGGGACAATTACAATGAGCAGTTCTTC. Translated: CSARVGDNYNEQFF.

The chain joins TRBV4-1 to TRBJ1-2; D unresolved. V was trimmed by 1 base and J by 4 bases, leaving 16 bases between them. Per the germline V gene, CDR1 is MGHRA and CDR2 is YSYEKL. CDR3 length: 16 residues. CDR3 in amino acids: CASSQVVPQVGYGYTF. CDR3 DNA: TGCGCCAGCAGCCAAGTAGTCCCTCAAGTCGGCTATGGCTACACCTTC.

V and J are TRBV19 and TRBJ1-6; TRBD1 might be the D (5 bases). Trimming took off 7 bases at V and 7 bases at J, with 8 bases between the two ends. CDR3 length: 12 amino acids. Germline CDR1 LNHDA, CDR2 SQIVND (reference sequence). CDR3: CASTGRNSPLHF. CDR3 nucleotides: TGTGCCAGTACGGGACGGAATTCACCCCTCCACTTT.